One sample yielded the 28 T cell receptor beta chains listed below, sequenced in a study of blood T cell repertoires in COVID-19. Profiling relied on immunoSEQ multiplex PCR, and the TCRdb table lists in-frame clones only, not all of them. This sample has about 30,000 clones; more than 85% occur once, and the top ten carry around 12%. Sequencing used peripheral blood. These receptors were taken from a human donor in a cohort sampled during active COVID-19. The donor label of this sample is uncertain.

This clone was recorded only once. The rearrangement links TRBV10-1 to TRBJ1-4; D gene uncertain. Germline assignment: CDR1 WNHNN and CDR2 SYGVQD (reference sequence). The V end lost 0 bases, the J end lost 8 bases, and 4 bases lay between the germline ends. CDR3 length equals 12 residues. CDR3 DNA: TGCGCCAGCAGTGAGTCGCGAGAAAAACTGTTTTTT. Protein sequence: CASSESREKLFF.

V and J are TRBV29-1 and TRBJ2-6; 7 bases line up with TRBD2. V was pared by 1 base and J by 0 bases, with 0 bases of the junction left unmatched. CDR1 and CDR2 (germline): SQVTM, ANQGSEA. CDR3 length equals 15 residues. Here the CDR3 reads CSVEGGGSGANVLTF. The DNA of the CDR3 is TGCAGCGTTGAAGGCGGGGGCTCTGGGGCCAACGTCCTGACTTTC.

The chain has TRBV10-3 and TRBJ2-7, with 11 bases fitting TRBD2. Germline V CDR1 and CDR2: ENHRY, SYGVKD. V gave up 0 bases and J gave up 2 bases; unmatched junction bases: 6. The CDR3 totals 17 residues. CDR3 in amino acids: CAISESLAGGGAYEQYF. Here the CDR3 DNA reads TGTGCCATCAGTGAGTCTTTAGCGGGAGGGGGAGCCTACGAGCAGTACTTC.

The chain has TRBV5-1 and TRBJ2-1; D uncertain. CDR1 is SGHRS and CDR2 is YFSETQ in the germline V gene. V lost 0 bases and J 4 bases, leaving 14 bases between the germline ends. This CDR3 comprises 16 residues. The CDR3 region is CASSLGVSSLYNEQFF. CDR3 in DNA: TGCGCCAGCAGCTTGGGAGTTAGCAGCTTATACAATGAGCAGTTCTTC.

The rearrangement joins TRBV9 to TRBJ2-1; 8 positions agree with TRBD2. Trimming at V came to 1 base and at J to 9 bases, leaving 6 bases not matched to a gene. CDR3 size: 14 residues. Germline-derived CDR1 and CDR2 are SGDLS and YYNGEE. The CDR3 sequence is CASSVTGGPGEQFF. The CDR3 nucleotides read TGTGCCAGCAGCGTAACGGGAGGGCCTGGTGAGCAGTTCTTC.

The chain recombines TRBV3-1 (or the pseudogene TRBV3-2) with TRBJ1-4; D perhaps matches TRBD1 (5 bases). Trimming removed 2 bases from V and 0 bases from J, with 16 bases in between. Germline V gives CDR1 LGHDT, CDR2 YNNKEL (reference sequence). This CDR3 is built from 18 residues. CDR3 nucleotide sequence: TGTGCCAGCAGCCAACACGCTCCCGGACAAGCAACTAATGAAAAACTGTTTTTT. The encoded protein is CASSQHAPGQATNEKLFF.

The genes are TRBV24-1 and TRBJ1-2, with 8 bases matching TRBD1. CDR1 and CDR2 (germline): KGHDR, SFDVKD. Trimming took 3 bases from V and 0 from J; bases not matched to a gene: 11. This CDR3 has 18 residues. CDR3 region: CATSDGSGGNNPNYGYTF. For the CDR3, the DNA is TGTGCCACCAGTGATGGCTCAGGGGGCAATAACCCTAACTATGGCTACACCTTC.

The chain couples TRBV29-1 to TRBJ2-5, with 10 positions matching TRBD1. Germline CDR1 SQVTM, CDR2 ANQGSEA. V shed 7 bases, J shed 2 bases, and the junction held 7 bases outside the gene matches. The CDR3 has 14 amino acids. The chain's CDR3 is CSARRGQGQETQYF. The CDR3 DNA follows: TGCAGCGCCCGAAGGGGACAGGGGCAAGAGACCCAGTACTTC.

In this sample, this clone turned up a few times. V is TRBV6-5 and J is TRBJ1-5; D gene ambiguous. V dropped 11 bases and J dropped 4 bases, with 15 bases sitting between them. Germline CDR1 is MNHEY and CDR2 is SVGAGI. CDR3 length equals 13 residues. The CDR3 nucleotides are TGTGCCTCCTCGCGGACGGGGAATCAGCCCCAGCATTTT. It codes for CASSRTGNQPQHF.

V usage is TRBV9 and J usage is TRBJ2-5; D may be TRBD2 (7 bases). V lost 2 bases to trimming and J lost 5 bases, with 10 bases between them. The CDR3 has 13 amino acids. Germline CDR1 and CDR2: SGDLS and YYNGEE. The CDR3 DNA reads TGTGCCAGCAGCGTCAGGGGAGGGGAGACCCAGTACTTC. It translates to CASSVRGGETQYF.

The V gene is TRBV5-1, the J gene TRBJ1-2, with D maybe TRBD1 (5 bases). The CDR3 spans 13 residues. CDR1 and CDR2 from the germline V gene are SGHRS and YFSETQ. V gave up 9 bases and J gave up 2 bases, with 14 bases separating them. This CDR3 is CATRLTENYGYTF. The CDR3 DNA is TGCGCCACCCGATTGACAGAGAACTATGGCTACACCTTC. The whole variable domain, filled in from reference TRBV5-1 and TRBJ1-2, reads KAGVTQTPRYLIKTRGQQVTLSCSPISGHRSVSWYQQTPGQGLQFLFEYFSETQRNKGNFPGRFSGRQFSNSRSEMNVSTLELGDSALYLCATRLTENYGYTFGSGTRLTVV.

For the CDR3, the DNA is TGTGCCAGCAGCCCGAGTCAAAATGAAAAACTGTTTTTT. Translated: CASSPSQNEKLFF. The chain is built from TRBV11-2 and TRBJ1-4; D is undetermined. The CDR3 consists of 13 residues. Germline CDR1 is SGHAT and CDR2 is FQNNGV. Trimming pared 5 bases from V and 5 bases from J, leaving 9 bases between.

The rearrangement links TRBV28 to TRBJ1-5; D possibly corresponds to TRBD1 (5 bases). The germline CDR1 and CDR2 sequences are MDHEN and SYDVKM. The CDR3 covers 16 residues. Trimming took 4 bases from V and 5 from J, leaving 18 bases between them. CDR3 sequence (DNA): TGTGCCAGCAGTTCATTACTCGACAGAATTTATCAGCCCCAGCATTTT. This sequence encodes CASSSLLDRIYQPQHF.

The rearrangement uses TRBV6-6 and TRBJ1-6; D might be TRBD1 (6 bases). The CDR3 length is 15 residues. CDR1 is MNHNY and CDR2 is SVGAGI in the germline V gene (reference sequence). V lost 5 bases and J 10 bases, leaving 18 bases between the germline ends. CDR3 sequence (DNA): TGTGCCAGCAGTACGACCGGGACAATGGGGTCACCCCTCCACTTT. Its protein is CASSTTGTMGSPLHF.

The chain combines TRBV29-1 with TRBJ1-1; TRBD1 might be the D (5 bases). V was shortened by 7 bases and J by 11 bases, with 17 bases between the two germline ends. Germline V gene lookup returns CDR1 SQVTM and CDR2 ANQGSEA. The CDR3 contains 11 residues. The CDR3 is CSAGTESGAFF. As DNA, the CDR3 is TGCAGCGCCGGGACTGAGTCTGGGGCTTTCTTT.

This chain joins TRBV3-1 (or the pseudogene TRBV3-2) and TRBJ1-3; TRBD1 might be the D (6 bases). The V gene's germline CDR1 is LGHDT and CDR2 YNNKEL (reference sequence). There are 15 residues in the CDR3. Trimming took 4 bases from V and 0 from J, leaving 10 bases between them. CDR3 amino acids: CASSRGPRSGNTIYF. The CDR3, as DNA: TGTGCCAGCAGCCGGGGGCCTCGCTCTGGAAACACCATATATTTT.

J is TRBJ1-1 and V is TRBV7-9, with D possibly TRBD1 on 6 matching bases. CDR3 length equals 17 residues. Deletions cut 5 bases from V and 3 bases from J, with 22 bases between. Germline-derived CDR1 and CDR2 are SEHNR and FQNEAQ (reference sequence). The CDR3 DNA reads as TGTGCCAGCAGCCGACCCCCCGGCAGGGGATTGGACACTGAAGCTTTCTTT. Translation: CASSRPPGRGLDTEAFF.

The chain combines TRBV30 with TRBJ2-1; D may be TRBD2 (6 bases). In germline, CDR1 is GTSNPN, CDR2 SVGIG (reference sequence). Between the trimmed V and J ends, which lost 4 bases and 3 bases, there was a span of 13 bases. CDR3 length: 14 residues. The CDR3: CAWKPSELYNEQFF. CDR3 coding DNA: TGTGCCTGGAAGCCTAGCGAACTCTACAATGAGCAGTTCTTC.

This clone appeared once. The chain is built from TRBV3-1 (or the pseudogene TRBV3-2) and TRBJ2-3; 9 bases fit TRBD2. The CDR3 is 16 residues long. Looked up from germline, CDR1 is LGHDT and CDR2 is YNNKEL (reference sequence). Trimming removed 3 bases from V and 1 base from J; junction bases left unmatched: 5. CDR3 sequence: CASSHSAGGRTDTQYF. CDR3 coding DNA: TGTGCCAGCAGCCATTCAGCGGGAGGCCGCACAGATACGCAGTATTTT.

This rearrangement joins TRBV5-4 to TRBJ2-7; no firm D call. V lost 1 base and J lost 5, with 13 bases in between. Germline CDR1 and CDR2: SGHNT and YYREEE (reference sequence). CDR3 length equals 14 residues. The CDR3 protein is CASSLTRRTDEQYF. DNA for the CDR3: TGTGCCAGCAGCTTGACGCGGAGAACGGACGAGCAGTACTTC. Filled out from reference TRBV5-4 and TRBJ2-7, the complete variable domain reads ETGVTQSPTHLIKTRGQQVTLRCSSQSGHNTVSWYQQALGQGPQFIFQYYREEENGRGNFPPRFSGLQFPNYSSELNVNALELDDSALYLCASSLTRRTDEQYFGPGTRLTVT.

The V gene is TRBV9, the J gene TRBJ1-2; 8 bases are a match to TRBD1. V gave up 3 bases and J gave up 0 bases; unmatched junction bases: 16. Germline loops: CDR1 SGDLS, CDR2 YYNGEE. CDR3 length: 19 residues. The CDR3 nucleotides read TGTGCCAGCAGCGCACAACCTTTGCGACAGGGGCTTCCTAACTATGGCTACACCTTC. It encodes CASSAQPLRQGLPNYGYTF.

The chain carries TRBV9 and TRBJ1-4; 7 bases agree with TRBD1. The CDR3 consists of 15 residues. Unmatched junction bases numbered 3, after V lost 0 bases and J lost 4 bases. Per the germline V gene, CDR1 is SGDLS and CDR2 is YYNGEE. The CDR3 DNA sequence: TGTGCCAGCAGCGTAGGGTGGGACAGTAATGAAAAACTGTTTTTT. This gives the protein CASSVGWDSNEKLFF. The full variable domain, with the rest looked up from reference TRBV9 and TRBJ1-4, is DSGVTQTPKHLITATGQRVTLRCSPRSGDLSVYWYQQSLDQGLQFLIQYYNGEERAKGNILERFSAQQFPDLHSELNLSSLELGDSALYFCASSVGWDSNEKLFFGSGTQLSVL.

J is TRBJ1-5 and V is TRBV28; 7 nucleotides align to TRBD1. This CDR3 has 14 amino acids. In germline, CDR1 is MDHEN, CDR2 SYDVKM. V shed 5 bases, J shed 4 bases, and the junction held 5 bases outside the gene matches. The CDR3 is CASSPQGDNQPQHF. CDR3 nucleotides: TGTGCCAGCAGTCCTCAGGGGGATAATCAGCCCCAGCATTTT.

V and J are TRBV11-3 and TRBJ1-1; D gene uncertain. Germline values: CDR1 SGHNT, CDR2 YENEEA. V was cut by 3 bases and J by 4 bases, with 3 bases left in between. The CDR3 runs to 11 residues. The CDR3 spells CASSFLTEAFF. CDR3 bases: TGTGCCAGCAGCTTTCTCACTGAAGCTTTCTTT.

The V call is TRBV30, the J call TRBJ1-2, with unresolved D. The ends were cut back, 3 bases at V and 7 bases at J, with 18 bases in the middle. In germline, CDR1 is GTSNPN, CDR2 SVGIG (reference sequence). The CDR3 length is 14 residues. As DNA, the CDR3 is TGTGCCTGGAGCCCAAAAGGGCGGGGAAGTGGCTACACCTTC. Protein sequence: CAWSPKGRGSGYTF.

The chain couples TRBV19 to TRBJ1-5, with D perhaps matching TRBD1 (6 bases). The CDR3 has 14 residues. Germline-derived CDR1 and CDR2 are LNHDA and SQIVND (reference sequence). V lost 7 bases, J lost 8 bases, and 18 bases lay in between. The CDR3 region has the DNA TGTGCCAGTACCCCCGGACATTACAGGGAGCCCCAGCATTTT. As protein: CASTPGHYREPQHF.

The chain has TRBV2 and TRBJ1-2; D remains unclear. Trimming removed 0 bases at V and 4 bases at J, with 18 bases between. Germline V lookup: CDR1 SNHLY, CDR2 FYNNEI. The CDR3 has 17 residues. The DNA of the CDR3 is TGTGCCAGCAGTGAAGCGCTTCGAGGAGGTCCCGGCTATGGCTACACCTTC. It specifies CASSEALRGGPGYGYTF. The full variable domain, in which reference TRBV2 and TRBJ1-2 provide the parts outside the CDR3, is EPEVTQTPSHQVTQMGQEVILRCVPISNHLYFYWYRQILGQKVEFLVSFYNNEISEKSEIFDDQFSVERPDGSNFTLKIRSTKLEDSAMYFCASSEALRGGPGYGYTFGSGTRLTVV.

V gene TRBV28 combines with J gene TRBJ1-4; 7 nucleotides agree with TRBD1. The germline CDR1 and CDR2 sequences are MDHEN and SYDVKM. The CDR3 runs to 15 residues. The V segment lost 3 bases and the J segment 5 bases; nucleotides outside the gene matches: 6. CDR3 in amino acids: CASSFGGQLNEKLFF. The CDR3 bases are TGTGCCAGCAGTTTTGGGGGACAGTTAAATGAAAAACTGTTTTTT.